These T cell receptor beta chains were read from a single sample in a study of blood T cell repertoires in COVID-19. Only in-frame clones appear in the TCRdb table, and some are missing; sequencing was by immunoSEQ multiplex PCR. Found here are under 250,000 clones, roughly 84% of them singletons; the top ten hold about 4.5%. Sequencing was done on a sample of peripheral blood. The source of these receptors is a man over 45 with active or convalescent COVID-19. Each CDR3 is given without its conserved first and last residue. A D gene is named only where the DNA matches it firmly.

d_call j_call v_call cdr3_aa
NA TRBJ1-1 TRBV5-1 ASSFSENTEAF
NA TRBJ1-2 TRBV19 ASSIAERQIYGYT
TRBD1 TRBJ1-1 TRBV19 ASRIGQGGTEAF
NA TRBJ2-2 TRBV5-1 ASSLVSQGAGELF
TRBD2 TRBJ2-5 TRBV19 ASSPRGGRQTQY
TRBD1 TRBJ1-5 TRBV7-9 ASSLGRGRPDQPQH
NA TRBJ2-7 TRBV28 ASSFIQGTEQY
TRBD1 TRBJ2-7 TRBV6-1 ASSEAGTEFSYEQY
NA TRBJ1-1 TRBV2 ASIRTRDTEAF
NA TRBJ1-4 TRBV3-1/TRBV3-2 ASSQVRDAWEKLF
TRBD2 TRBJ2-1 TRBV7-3 ASSLTGGGAGEQF
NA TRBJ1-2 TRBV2 ASSAQGSYT
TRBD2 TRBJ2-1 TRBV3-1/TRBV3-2 ARSHDGGGGARSYNEQF
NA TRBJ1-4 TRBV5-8 ASSLVREKLF
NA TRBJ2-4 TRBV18 ASSPLEGGYAKNIQY
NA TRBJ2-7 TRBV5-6 ASSWGLVSYEQY
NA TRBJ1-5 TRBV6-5 ASSQQGGGNQPQH
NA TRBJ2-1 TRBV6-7 ASSLRGNEQF
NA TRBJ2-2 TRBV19 ASSIETGLTGELF
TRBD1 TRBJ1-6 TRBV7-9 ASSLSGGYSPLH
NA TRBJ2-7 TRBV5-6 ASSSQGYTSYEQY
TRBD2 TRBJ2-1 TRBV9 ASSVALPSGPFKGSYNEQF
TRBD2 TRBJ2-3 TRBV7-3 ASSLDSGGAGDTQY
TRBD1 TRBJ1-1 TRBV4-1 ASSRAGQGNTEAF
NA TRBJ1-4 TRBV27 ASRSRGEEKLF
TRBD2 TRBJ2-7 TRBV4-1 ASSHQAGGSSEQY
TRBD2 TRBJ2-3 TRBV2 ASRAAGLAGGRDTQY
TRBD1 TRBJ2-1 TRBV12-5 ASGLRTGGQSYNEQF
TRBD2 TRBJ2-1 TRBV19 ASSIEGGASNEQF
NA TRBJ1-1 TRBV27 ASSFRYMNTEAF
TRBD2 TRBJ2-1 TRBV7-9 AIVGGAYNEQF
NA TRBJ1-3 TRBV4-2 ASSQPQGTGNTIY
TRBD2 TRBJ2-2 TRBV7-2 ASSWSGGSNTGELF
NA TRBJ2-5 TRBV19 ASSIELASPQETQY
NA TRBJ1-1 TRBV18 ASSRGGNTEAF
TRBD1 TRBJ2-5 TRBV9 ASSVGQGASGETQY
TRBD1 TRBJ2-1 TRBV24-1 ATSDFKGQGAWNEQF
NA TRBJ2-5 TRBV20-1 SARGEETQY
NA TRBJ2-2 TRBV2 ASSLGLLTGELF
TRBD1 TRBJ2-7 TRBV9 ASSAGTGIHEQY
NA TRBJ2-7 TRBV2 ASRVQVYEQY
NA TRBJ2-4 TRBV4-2 ASSPSDQGVKNIQY
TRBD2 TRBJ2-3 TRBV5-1 ASSPATSGTSVTDTQY
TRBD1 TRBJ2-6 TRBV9 ASSVTGTAISGANVLT
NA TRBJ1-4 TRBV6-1 ASSEYRGVAGEKLF
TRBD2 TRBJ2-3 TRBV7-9 ASSLPRGIGGSADTQY
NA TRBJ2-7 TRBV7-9 ASSPTVGDEQY
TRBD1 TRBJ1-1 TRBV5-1 ASSPGQGNTEAF
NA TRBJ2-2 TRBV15 ATSSYQGRGTGELF
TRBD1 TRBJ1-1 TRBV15 ATNPGTGQVATEAF
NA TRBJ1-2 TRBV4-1 ASSQELSLNYGYT
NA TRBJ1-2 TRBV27 ASRRTANPYGYT
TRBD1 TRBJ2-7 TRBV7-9 ASSINWDRSYEQY
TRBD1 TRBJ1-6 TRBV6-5 ASSWTGETSPLH